This T cell receptor (beta chain) was obtained from a study of cytomegalovirus exposure and HLA in healthy donors. The V segment lost 6 bases and the J segment 2 bases; nucleotides outside the gene matches: 5. The germline gives CDR1 ENHRY, CDR2 SYGVKD. The CDR3 sequence is 15 residues long. Donors were ostensibly healthy at sampling, although undocumented immune exposures were probable. Points from the study as a whole: The investigators catalogued 150 or so TCR beta chains as cytomegalovirus-associated. An analysis that came later showed most CMV-associated TCR beta chains appearing HLA-restricted. Among TCR sequences, most were rare, though some public TCRs appeared in many donors.

A multiplex PCR was run with 60 Vbeta primers and 13 Jbeta primers. TCRdb keeps only in-frame clones here, not all; method: immunoSEQ multiplex PCR. The table records some 140,000 clones, around 75% of them present only once. On this clone: The antigen is unknown.

This TCR was recovered from a man between 40 and 49 years old in good health and CMV-seronegative. Sequenced sample: PBMCs. This rearrangement joins TRBV10-3 to TRBJ2-5; 11 nucleotides align to TRBD1. The CDR3 region is CAIRGDRGGQETQYF. In DNA form, the CDR3 reads TGTGCCATCAGGGGGGACAGGGGGGGTCAAGAGACCCAGTACTTC.